The 28 T cell receptor beta chains below come from one sample, sequenced in a study of T cell responses to AZD1222 COVID-19 vaccine. Data came from immunoSEQ multiplex PCR; TCRdb stores just in-frame clones and leaves some out. The sample carries around 100,000 clones, around 95% recorded once. Material: peripheral blood, obtained on day 0 of AZD1222 vaccination. These receptors came from an adult in good health.

This chain joins TRBV27 and TRBJ1-1; TRBD1 matches 8 bases. This CDR3 has 15 amino acids. V lost 6 bases to trimming and J lost 7 bases; unmatched junction nucleotides: 13. Germline CDR1 is MNHEY and CDR2 is SMNVEV (reference sequence). CDR3 sequence: CASRGQGKLIIEAFF. CDR3 bases: TGTGCCAGCAGAGGACAGGGAAAGCTAATAATTGAAGCTTTCTTT.

The sample holds a few counts of this clone. This chain uses TRBV3-1 (or the pseudogene TRBV3-2) with TRBJ1-5; possible D gene TRBD1, 6 bases. The CDR3 runs to 16 residues. In germline, CDR1 is LGHDT, CDR2 YNNKEL (reference sequence). Deletions cut 0 bases from V and 6 bases from J, with 15 bases between. CDR3 sequence (DNA): TGTGCCAGCAGCCAAGATTTTAGCGGGGGCGGTCAGCCCCAGCATTTT. Protein sequence: CASSQDFSGGGQPQHF.

This sequence joins TRBV11-3 and TRBJ2-3; the D gene is possibly TRBD2 (5 bases). Germline V gene lookup returns CDR1 SGHNT and CDR2 YENEEA. V lost 5 bases and J lost 3, with 18 bases in between. This CDR3 is built from 16 residues. DNA of the CDR3: TGTGCCAGCAGCCCCCGGGGTAGCCCGTTAACAGATACGCAGTATTTT. It is translated as CASSPRGSPLTDTQYF.

CDR3 coding DNA: TGTGCCAGCAGCCAAGCCGGTAGTATGTACGATACGCAGTATTTT. Protein product: CASSQAGSMYDTQYF. The rearrangement uses TRBV3-1 (or the pseudogene TRBV3-2) and TRBJ2-3; D is unresolved. V was clipped by 1 base and J by 6 bases, with 14 bases between them. CDR3 length: 15 residues. Germline V gene lookup returns CDR1 LGHDT and CDR2 YNNKEL (reference sequence).

A single count supports this clone. V and J are TRBV7-9 and TRBJ1-2, with TRBD1 matching over 9 bases. The trim removed 5 bases at V and 4 bases at J, leaving 8 bases unmatched. The CDR3 contains 15 residues. CDR1 and CDR2 (germline): SEHNR, FQNEAQ (reference sequence). DNA for the CDR3: TGTGCCAGCAGCGCTTCGACAGGGGGGGCCTATGGCTACACCTTC. Its protein product is CASSASTGGAYGYTF.

The chain is built from TRBV5-1 and TRBJ1-2, with 8 bases lining up with TRBD1. The CDR3 sequence is 17 residues long. J was trimmed by 3 bases and V by 4 bases; bases with no gene match: 14. Germline V lookup: CDR1 SGHRS, CDR2 YFSETQ. CDR3 DNA: TGCGCCAGCAGCCAACCCCTCAGCAGGGGGCGCGACTATGGCTACACCTTC. Translated, it gives CASSQPLSRGRDYGYTF.

The chain employs TRBV6-5 and TRBJ1-1; the D gene is possibly TRBD1 (6 bases). V lost 2 bases, J lost 4 bases, and 17 bases lay in between. The CDR3 sequence is 16 residues long. CDR1 is MNHEY, CDR2 SVGAGI, per germline. The CDR3 DNA follows: TGTGCCAGCAGTTACCACCTCCAAGGGGGTGGCACTGAAGCTTTCTTT. It specifies CASSYHLQGGGTEAFF.

This clone was recorded only once. The J gene is TRBJ1-2, the V gene TRBV12-3 or TRBV12-4, with 8 bases fitting TRBD1. Trimming cost V 3 bases and J 7 bases; bases outside gene matches: 4. This CDR3 has 13 amino acids. CDR3 sequence (DNA): TGTGCCAGCAGTTTCGGACAGGGAAGTGGCTACACCTTC. The encoded protein is CASSFGQGSGYTF.

The chain links TRBV3-1 (or the pseudogene TRBV3-2) to TRBJ2-7; unclear D gene. V was trimmed by 1 base and J by 8 bases, leaving 6 bases between them. Germline values: CDR1 LGHDT, CDR2 YNNKEL (reference sequence). The CDR3 covers 11 residues. Written as DNA, the CDR3 is TGTGCCAGCAGCCAAGCCAGGCAGCAGTACTTC. Amino acids: CASSQARQQYF.

This chain uses TRBV19 with TRBJ1-4; 7 bases fit TRBD1. The germline gives CDR1 LNHDA, CDR2 SQIVND (reference sequence). The J segment lost 0 bases and the V segment lost 7 bases, leaving 5 bases of the junction unmatched. This CDR3 has 15 residues. CDR3 sequence reads: CASTPTGATNEKLFF. The CDR3 DNA follows: TGTGCCAGTACCCCAACAGGGGCAACTAATGAAAAACTGTTTTTT.

The rearrangement uses TRBV7-3 and TRBJ2-2, with 9 nucleotides matching TRBD1. The CDR3 runs 15 residues. The V and J ends lost 3 bases and 4 bases, in that order; junction bases with no gene match: 3. Germline CDR1 reads SGHTA; CDR2 reads FQGTGA. The CDR3 DNA is TGTGCCAGCAGCTTTACAGGGGGCGGCACCGGGGAGCTGTTTTTT. Its protein product is CASSFTGGGTGELFF. Together with reference TRBV7-3 and TRBJ2-2, the CDR3 gives the full variable domain: GAGVSQTPSNKVTEKGKYVELRCDPISGHTALYWYRQSLGQGPEFLIYFQGTGAADDSGLPNDRFFAVRPEGSVSTLKIQRTERGDSAVYLCASSFTGGGTGELFFGEGSRLTVL.

The chain has TRBV19 and TRBJ1-5, with D unclear. The length of the CDR3 is 17 residues. The V and J ends lost 4 bases and 0 bases respectively, with 16 bases between them. CDR1 and CDR2 from the germline V gene are LNHDA and SQIVND (reference sequence). The CDR3 loop reads CASSRFGSPSSNQPQHF. The CDR3 nucleotides read TGTGCCAGTAGTAGGTTCGGCAGCCCCTCTAGCAATCAGCCCCAGCATTTT.

The chain employs TRBV7-3 and TRBJ2-1; TRBD1 might be the D (5 bases). Germline values: CDR1 SGHTA, CDR2 FQGTGA. This CDR3 comprises 15 residues. V was cut by 5 bases and J by 6 bases, with 17 bases left in between. Written as DNA, the CDR3 is TGTGCCAGCAGCCATCGACAGTCCCGTGGCAATGAGCAGTTCTTC. It codes for CASSHRQSRGNEQFF. Combining the CDR3 with reference TRBV7-3 and TRBJ2-1 gives the whole variable domain GAGVSQTPSNKVTEKGKYVELRCDPISGHTALYWYRQSLGQGPEFLIYFQGTGAADDSGLPNDRFFAVRPEGSVSTLKIQRTERGDSAVYLCASSHRQSRGNEQFFGPGTRLTVL.

The chain couples TRBV9 to TRBJ1-5, with TRBD1 as a possible D gene (6 bases). Germline V CDR1 and CDR2: SGDLS, YYNGEE. This CDR3 is 12 amino acids long. The V end was cut by 6 bases, the J end by 6 bases, with 10 bases between. Here the CDR3 DNA reads TGTGCCAGCACTCAGGGGCTTCAGCCCCAGCATTTT. It is translated as CASTQGLQPQHF.

This clone was observed a single time. The V call is TRBV18, the J call TRBJ2-7; 9 nucleotides align to TRBD1. Germline values: CDR1 KGHSH, CDR2 LQKENI. CDR3 length: 15 residues. With V trimmed by 2 bases and J by 7 bases, 9 bases remained unmatched. This chain's CDR3 is CASSPRGQGTKEQYF. The CDR3 DNA reads as TGTGCCAGCTCACCAAGAGGACAGGGGACTAAAGAGCAGTACTTC.

This sequence joins TRBV29-1 and TRBJ2-7; 13 positions match TRBD2. After removal of 7 bases from V and 0 bases from J, the junction contained 3 bases not matched to a gene. The V gene's germline CDR1 is SQVTM and CDR2 ANQGSEA. The CDR3 sequence is 14 residues long. CDR3 coding DNA: TGCAGCGCTCGGACTAGCGGGGGCTCCTACGAGCAGTACTTC. Its protein is CSARTSGGSYEQYF.

V usage is TRBV6-5 and J usage is TRBJ1-2; 7 bases fit TRBD1. Germline CDR1 MNHEY, CDR2 SVGAGI. Losses at the gene ends were 8 bases for V and 0 bases for J; bases not matched to a gene: 3. This CDR3 has 13 amino acids. This CDR3 is CASLDRANYGYTF. The CDR3 DNA sequence: TGTGCCAGCCTAGACAGGGCTAACTATGGCTACACCTTC.

This clone was found once. J is TRBJ1-2 and V is TRBV28, with unresolved D. The CDR3 is 13 residues long. Germline values: CDR1 MDHEN, CDR2 SYDVKM. Trimming pared 7 bases from V and 1 base from J, leaving 10 bases between. Here the CDR3 DNA reads TGTGCCAGCATGTGGCCGGATAACTATGGCTACACCTTC. This sequence encodes CASMWPDNYGYTF.

This clone was recorded only once. The chain couples TRBV7-2 to TRBJ1-6, with a weak D call TRBD1 (5 bases). Germline V gene lookup returns CDR1 SGHTA and CDR2 FQGNSA. The germline V and J ends were trimmed by 2 bases and 6 bases, with 11 bases remaining between them. CDR3 length: 15 residues. The CDR3 DNA is TGTGCCAGCAGCTTAAGGGGTCCCAGTAATTCACCCCTCCACTTT. Protein: CASSLRGPSNSPLHF.

This clone was seen a single time. The chain uses TRBV5-5 and TRBJ1-1, with 8 nucleotides matching TRBD1. The germline gives CDR1 SGHKS, CDR2 YYEKEE (reference sequence). The CDR3 extends over 12 amino acids. With V trimmed by 4 bases and J by 7 bases, 3 bases remained unmatched. CDR3 loop: CASSIDRGEAFF. The CDR3 coding sequence is TGTGCCAGCAGCATAGACAGGGGTGAAGCTTTCTTT.

This clone was found once. The chain joins TRBV19 to TRBJ1-5; 8 bases match TRBD1. The germline gives CDR1 LNHDA, CDR2 SQIVND (reference sequence). The CDR3 spans 21 residues. With V trimmed by 4 bases and J by 6 bases, 26 bases remained unmatched. The CDR3 DNA follows: TGTGCCAGTAGTAGAGGACAGGGAGGGCTCGAGTGGTCGGTTGTTGTTCAGCCCCAGCATTTT. Residues: CASSRGQGGLEWSVVVQPQHF. Looking up the rest from reference TRBV19 and TRBJ1-5 gives the full variable domain: DGGITQSPKYLFRKEGQNVTLSCEQNLNHDAMYWYRQDPGQGLRLIYYSQIVNDFQKGDIAEGYSVSREKKESFPLTVTSAQKNPTAFYLCASSRGQGGLEWSVVVQPQHFGDGTRLSIL.

The chain uses TRBV2 and TRBJ1-2, with unresolved D. The CDR3 loop spans 13 amino acids. V lost 6 bases and J lost 4, with 12 bases in between. Germline loops: CDR1 SNHLY, CDR2 FYNNEI. The CDR3 bases are TGTGCCAGCAGCGGACCGGTAGGCTATGGCTACACCTTC. This gives the protein CASSGPVGYGYTF.

V is TRBV27 and J is TRBJ1-1, with no clear D. V was pared by 3 bases and J by 2 bases, with 7 bases between. The V gene's germline CDR1 is MNHEY and CDR2 SMNVEV (reference sequence). This CDR3 has 13 residues. The chain's CDR3 is CASSFQVNTEAFF. The CDR3 DNA is TGTGCCAGCAGTTTTCAAGTTAACACTGAAGCTTTCTTT.

V and J are TRBV9 and TRBJ2-7, with 10 bases lining up with TRBD1. Trimming cost V 4 bases and J 9 bases; bases outside gene matches: 10. CDR3 length equals 14 residues. Per germline, CDR1 SGDLS and CDR2 YYNGEE. The DNA of the CDR3 is TGTGCCAGCAGCACCCGGACAGGGGGTGAAAGGCAGTACTTC. Translation: CASSTRTGGERQYF.

The rearrangement uses TRBV2 and TRBJ2-1; D call uncertain. Trimming stripped 7 bases from V and 8 bases from J, with 33 bases between. The V gene's germline CDR1 is SNHLY and CDR2 FYNNEI. The CDR3 sequence is 19 residues long. The CDR3: CASTKERILRVSRGHEQFF. The CDR3 DNA follows: TGTGCCAGCACCAAAGAACGAATTCTTAGGGTGTCAAGAGGCCATGAGCAGTTCTTC. The whole variable domain, remainder taken from reference TRBV2 and TRBJ2-1, is EPEVTQTPSHQVTQMGQEVILRCVPISNHLYFYWYRQILGQKVEFLVSFYNNEISEKSEIFDDQFSVERPDGSNFTLKIRSTKLEDSAMYFCASTKERILRVSRGHEQFFGPGTRLTVL.

The chain combines TRBV6-5 with TRBJ1-2; weak D call: TRBD1 (5 bases). Germline lookup yields CDR1 MNHEY and CDR2 SVGAGI. The CDR3 consists of 16 residues. V was shortened by 0 bases and J by 0 bases, with 11 bases between the two germline ends. The CDR3 nucleotides are TGTGCCAGCAGTTACTCCCAGACAGTAGCTAACTATGGCTACACCTTC. It translates to CASSYSQTVANYGYTF.

The chain recombines TRBV18 with TRBJ1-1, with no clear D. Trimming took 6 bases from V and 1 from J, leaving 12 bases between them. This CDR3 has 14 residues. The germline V gene has CDR1 KGHSH and CDR2 LQKENI. In DNA, the CDR3 is TGTGCCAGCTCTATTGTTGGAAGGAACACTGAAGCTTTCTTT. This sequence encodes CASSIVGRNTEAFF.

The gene calls are TRBV5-1 and TRBJ1-1; D ambiguous. This CDR3 region has 14 residues. The germline CDR1 and CDR2 sequences are SGHRS and YFSETQ. Trimming removed 5 bases at V and 0 bases at J, with 11 bases between. CDR3 protein: CASRGQSMNTEAFF. The CDR3 DNA reads TGCGCCAGCAGAGGTCAGAGCATGAACACTGAAGCTTTCTTT.